This passage covers 7 T cell receptor beta chains from one sample sequenced in a study of cytomegalovirus exposure and HLA in healthy donors. Primers: 60 Vbeta forward and 13 Jbeta reverse. Here immunoSEQ multiplex PCR was the method, and the copy in TCRdb shows in-frame clones only, minus some. Of 150,000 or so clones in the sample, 77% were seen once. Material for sequencing was PBMCs. The receptors derive from a female donor in good health and CMV-seronegative.

This clone appeared once. The V call is TRBV18, the J call TRBJ1-5; perhaps TRBD1 as D (5 bases). CDR3 length: 15 amino acids. Germline lookup yields CDR1 KGHSH and CDR2 LQKENI. The V gene lost 6 bases and the J gene lost 5 bases, with 17 bases spanning the gap. CDR3 nucleotides: TGTGCCAGCTCCCGAGAAAGGGGAGGGGATCAGCCCCAGCATTTT. The encoded protein is CASSRERGGDQPQHF.

This chain uses TRBV5-1 with TRBJ2-5; 9 positions match TRBD1. The V gene's germline CDR1 is SGHRS and CDR2 YFSETQ. CDR3 length: 15 residues. Trimming at V came to 4 bases and at J to 5 bases, leaving 9 bases not matched to a gene. The CDR3 region is CASSPGQGSGETQYF. DNA of the CDR3: TGCGCCAGCAGCCCGGGACAGGGTTCCGGGGAGACCCAGTACTTC.

The chain uses TRBV19 and TRBJ2-7; TRBD2 agrees at 13 bases. V lost 2 bases and J lost 3; bases outside the gene matches: 4. The CDR3 sequence is 16 residues long. Germline assignment: CDR1 LNHDA and CDR2 SQIVND (reference sequence). CDR3 coding DNA: TGTGCCAGTAGTATAACTAGCGGGAGGGCATACTACGAGCAGTACTTC. It codes for CASSITSGRAYYEQYF.

This clone was observed once. The chain has TRBV20-1 and TRBJ2-7; D not resolved. This CDR3 spans 11 amino acids. The V end was cut by 4 bases, the J end by 2 bases, with 6 bases between. The germline CDR1 and CDR2 sequences are DFQATT and SNEGSKA (reference sequence). CDR3 DNA sequence: TGCAGTGCTAAAGACACCTACGAGCAGTACTTC. It encodes CSAKDTYEQYF.

J is TRBJ2-1 and V is TRBV11-2; D is uncertain. The CDR3 runs to 13 residues. The germline gives CDR1 SGHAT, CDR2 FQNNGV. Trimming shortened V by 3 bases and J by 5 bases, and 8 bases separated the two germline ends. The CDR3 reads CASSFWQDNEQFF. The CDR3 nucleotides read TGTGCCAGCAGCTTTTGGCAGGACAATGAGCAGTTCTTC.

About this clone itself: The DNA is left out, because the CDR3 cannot be placed on it with certainty; the CDR3 is given as TCRdb lists it. This chain joins TRBV27 and TRBJ1-1; the table's D call, TRBD1, was not checked against the DNA. Germline values: CDR1 MNHEY, CDR2 SMNVEV (reference sequence). The CDR3 contains 14 residues when both ends are counted. The CDR3 sequence is CASSLVMGATEAFF.

This clone has more than one count but fewer than ten. The chain combines TRBV7-9 with TRBJ1-2; 10 bases fit TRBD1. After removal of 3 bases from V and 6 bases from J, the junction contained 4 bases not matched to a gene. Looked up from germline, CDR1 is SEHNR and CDR2 is FQNEAQ (reference sequence). The length of the CDR3 is 14 residues. The CDR3 is CASSLTGGVHGYTF. The CDR3 DNA is TGTGCCAGCAGCTTGACAGGGGGCGTCCATGGCTACACCTTC.